What follows are 20 T cell receptor beta chains derived from one specimen sequenced in a study. TCRdb re-called the 5' RACE reads through MiXCR, storing one row per CDR3 protein. This sample carries about 53,000 distinct CDR3 sequences, approximately 23% of them seen once, and the ten largest clones take about 3%. The specimen sequenced was tumor-infiltrating naive CD4+ T cells sorted from the breast tumor. Subset of the sample: naive CD4+ T cells, CD4+CD45RA+CD25-. The source of these receptors is a female donor with breast cancer.

This clonotype has only a few counts. The chain is built from TRBV21-1 and TRBJ1-5; TRBD1, the D gene given by the table, was not confirmed from the DNA. TRBV21-1 is termed a pseudogene. The CDR3 has 15 residues. The CDR3, as DNA: TGTGCCAGCAGCAAAGGTGCAGGGGTCGATCAGCCCCAGCATTTT. Its translation: CASSKGAGVDQPQHF.

This clonotype occurred a few times. The rearrangement uses TRBV7-2 and TRBJ2-2, with D possibly matching TRBD1 (7 bases). CDR1 and CDR2 from the germline V gene are SGHTA and FQGNSA. The V gene lost 5 bases and the J gene lost 5 bases, with 15 bases spanning the gap. The CDR3 totals 15 residues. For the CDR3, the DNA is TGTGCCAGCAGCCCGTCGACAGGGACTACCGGGGAGCTGTTTTTT. Amino acid sequence: CASSPSTGTTGELFF.

This clonotype was detected ten times or more. Compared with germline, one end of the junction differs, possibly owing to a read error. This chain connects TRBV7-7 to TRBJ2-5, with TRBD2 as a possible D gene (5 bases). This CDR3 comprises 14 residues. The germline V gene encodes CDR1 SSHAT and CDR2 FNYEAQ (reference sequence). The CDR3 reads CASSPGFGTGTQYF. CDR3 DNA: TGTGCTAGCAGCCCGGGGTTCGGAACGGGCACCCAGTACTTC.

The CDR3 region has the DNA TGTGCCAGCAGCTTCTCCTTTACTAGCGGGAGCAGCTCCTACGAGCAGTACTTC. Protein: CASSFSFTSGSSSYEQYF. The V gene is TRBV11-2, the J gene TRBJ2-7; 11 positions agree with TRBD2. V lost 3 bases and J lost 0; bases outside the gene matches: 10. The CDR3 extends over 18 amino acids. Germline V lookup: CDR1 SGHAT, CDR2 FQNNGV.

This clonotype was seen just once. In DNA form, the CDR3 reads TGTGCCAGCAGTGCCTCGACTAGCGGGGGCAATGAGCAGTTCTTC. The encoded protein is CASSASTSGGNEQFF. The rearrangement uses TRBV6-1 and TRBJ2-1; 12 bases are shared with TRBD2. CDR1 and CDR2 (germline): MNHNS, SASEGT. J gave up 6 bases and V 4 bases, and 4 bases lay outside the gene matches. The CDR3 consists of 15 residues.

This clonotype was observed once. A much larger clone lies a single base off, so this may be a read error. This chain links TRBV15 with TRBJ2-2; 11 positions match TRBD2. There are 18 residues in the CDR3. Germline CDR1 reads LNHNV; CDR2 reads YYDKDF (reference sequence). The CDR3 DNA follows: TGTGCCTCCAGCAGAGAAGTAGCGGGGGGGAGATTCGCCGGGGAGCTGTTTTTT. Encoded protein: CASSREVAGGRFAGELFF.

This clonotype has more than one count but fewer than ten. V is TRBV21-1 and J is TRBJ1-2; the table's D call, TRBD1, has no DNA check behind it. TRBV21-1 is deemed a pseudogene. This CDR3 has 19 residues. CDR3 sequence (DNA): TGTGCCAGCAGCTATCCACTGGCCGATTTACCGGGACACACTTATGGCTACACCTTC. This gives the protein CASSYPLADLPGHTYGYTF.

CDR3 in DNA: TGTGCCAGCTCGTCAGGGACCTACGAGCAGTACTTC. Translated: CASSSGTYEQYF. This rearrangement joins TRBV18 to TRBJ2-7; TRBD1 might be the D (5 bases). The germline V gene has CDR1 KGHSH and CDR2 LQKENI. V lost 6 bases, J lost 2 bases, and 8 bases lay in between. The length of the CDR3 is 12 residues.

On this clonotype itself: Just one base apart from a much larger clone, this may be a read error. The chain employs TRBV10-3 and TRBJ1-5, with D unclear. The CDR3 runs to 12 residues. CDR1 and CDR2 from the germline V gene are ENHRY and SYGVKD. Trimming took off 6 bases at V and 3 bases at J, with 6 bases between the two ends. This CDR3 is CAIRENNQPQHF. In DNA form, the CDR3 reads TGTGCCATCAGGGAGAACAATCAGCCCCAGCATTTT.

The chain uses TRBV15 and TRBJ1-1, with TRBD1 as a possible D gene (6 bases). Germline CDR1 reads LNHNV; CDR2 reads YYDKDF (reference sequence). V lost 2 bases and J lost 7, with 11 bases in between. This CDR3 has 13 residues. CDR3 sequence reads: CATSRRGASEAFF. In DNA, the CDR3 is TGTGCCACCAGCAGACGGGGGGCTAGTGAAGCTTTCTTT.

This chain connects TRBV5-4 to TRBJ1-2; D is unresolved. The CDR3 spans 12 residues. Germline values: CDR1 SGHNT, CDR2 YYREEE (reference sequence). V lost 4 bases to trimming and J lost 5 bases, with 9 bases between them. CDR3 bases: TGTGCCAGCAGCCCCGACGTTTATGGCTACACCTTC. This encodes CASSPDVYGYTF.

The chain is built from TRBV9 and TRBJ1-2; 7 bases are shared with TRBD1. In germline, CDR1 is SGDLS, CDR2 YYNGEE. V dropped 2 bases and J dropped 6; count of bases not matched to a gene: 4. The CDR3 covers 13 residues. CDR3 amino acids: CASSVGTDDGYTF. Written as DNA, the CDR3 is TGTGCCAGCAGCGTCGGGACAGACGATGGCTACACCTTC.

This clonotype has a handful of counts. DNA of the CDR3: TGCGCCAGCAGCCGGTCGCGGGAGTTTTCCTACAATGAGCAGTTCTTC. It codes for CASSRSREFSYNEQFF. V gene TRBV5-1 combines with J gene TRBJ2-1, with 7 bases aligning to TRBD2. The germline CDR1 and CDR2 sequences are SGHRS and YFSETQ. Trimming at V came to 4 bases and at J to 1 base, leaving 8 bases not matched to a gene. This CDR3 contains 16 residues.

This clonotype was found a few times. The chain couples TRBV18 to TRBJ1-1; 8 bases align to TRBD1. Trimming removed 6 bases from V and 5 bases from J; junction bases left unmatched: 11. In germline, CDR1 is KGHSH, CDR2 LQKENI. The CDR3 runs 15 residues. CDR3 coding DNA: TGTGCCAGCTCGCCCAGACAGGGGAAATCTACTGAAGCTTTCTTT. Protein sequence: CASSPRQGKSTEAFF.

This chain joins TRBV5-5 and TRBJ1-5; no clear D. CDR3 size: 13 residues. Per the germline V gene, CDR1 is SGHKS and CDR2 is YYEKEE (reference sequence). V lost 2 bases, J lost 4 bases, and 7 bases lay in between. The CDR3 region is CASSLSRNQPQHF. In DNA, the CDR3 is TGTGCCAGCAGCTTATCGAGGAATCAGCCCCAGCATTTT.

This clonotype came up a few times. The chain combines TRBV7-3 with TRBJ2-3; 8 nucleotides match TRBD1. V shed 5 bases, J shed 1 base, and the junction held 5 bases outside the gene matches. Germline lookup yields CDR1 SGHTA and CDR2 FQGTGA. This CDR3 region has 15 residues. CDR3: CASSPDRVRTDTQYF. The DNA of the CDR3 is TGTGCCAGCAGCCCGGACAGGGTTCGCACAGATACGCAGTATTTT.

V gene TRBV19 combines with J gene TRBJ2-7, with a tentative D call TRBD1 (6 bases). There are 14 residues in the CDR3. Germline loops: CDR1 LNHDA, CDR2 SQIVND (reference sequence). The V end was cut by 3 bases, the J end by 3 bases, with 12 bases between. The CDR3 loop reads CASSIGQGIYEQYF. CDR3 DNA: TGTGCCAGTAGTATCGGGCAGGGGATCTACGAGCAGTACTTC.

The sample holds a few counts of this clonotype. The chain uses TRBV7-8 and TRBJ1-1; TRBD1 is a possible D gene (6 bases). V gave up 5 bases and J gave up 1 base, with 14 bases separating them. Germline lookup yields CDR1 SGHVS and CDR2 FQNEAQ. CDR3 length: 15 residues. DNA for the CDR3: TGTGCCAGCAGCCCGATACAGGGAAGGAACACTGAAGCTTTCTTT. It encodes CASSPIQGRNTEAFF.

The chain is built from TRBV9 and TRBJ2-7; D is perhaps TRBD2 (6 bases). Per the germline V gene, CDR1 is SGDLS and CDR2 is YYNGEE. Trimming stripped 2 bases from V and 4 bases from J, with 16 bases between. The CDR3 consists of 15 residues. As DNA, the CDR3 is TGTGCCAGCAGCGTGGCTCCGGGGGACCCTTACGAGCAGTACTTC. Protein product: CASSVAPGDPYEQYF.

This clonotype came up many times. The rearrangement links TRBV7-2 to TRBJ2-3; D remains ambiguous. CDR1 and CDR2 from the germline V gene are SGHTA and FQGNSA. Trimming took 5 bases from V and 4 from J, leaving 13 bases between them. CDR3 length: 14 amino acids. Written as DNA, the CDR3 is TGTGCCAGCAGCACATACCGGGCGGCAGATACGCAGTATTTT. Amino acid sequence: CASSTYRAADTQYF.